The 10 T cell receptor beta chains in this list originate from one sample, sequenced in a study of early T cells in non-severe SARS-CoV-2 infection. MiXCR, applied by TCRdb to the 5' RACE reads, yields one record per CDR3 protein. There are some 91,000 distinct CDR3 sequences in the sample; about 15% occur only once, and less than 6% lies in the top ten. What was sequenced was whole blood. The receptors stem from an adult who was a healthcare worker with PCR-confirmed SARS-CoV-2 infection or an uninfected control (not recorded which).

V gene TRBV6-2 or TRBV6-3 combines with J gene TRBJ2-7; possibly TRBD2 for D (6 bases). The CDR3 contains 14 residues. Trimming cost V 2 bases and J 5 bases, with 13 bases left between them. In germline, CDR1 is MNHEY, CDR2 SVGEGT. The CDR3 DNA is TGTGCCAGCAGTTACATGGGACTTAAGGACGAGCAGTACTTC. Amino acids: CASSYMGLKDEQYF.

The rearrangement links TRBV12-3 or TRBV12-4 to TRBJ2-5, with 9 bases that match TRBD2. The CDR3 extends over 18 amino acids. J lost 1 base, V lost 2 bases, and 11 bases had no gene match. As DNA, the CDR3 is TGTGCCAGCAGTTTACTCATGGCGGGAGGGCCGGGCCAAGAGACCCAGTACTTC. It translates to CASSLLMAGGPGQETQYF.

This clonotype was observed a handful of times. The J gene is TRBJ2-7, the V gene TRBV20-1, with 9 nucleotides matching TRBD2. The CDR3 sequence is 16 residues long. The germline V gene encodes CDR1 DFQATT and CDR2 SNEGSKA (reference sequence). The trim removed 0 bases at V and 1 base at J, leaving 7 bases unmatched. The CDR3 bases are TGCAGTGCTAGAGATCGCGCGGCGGGAGGGTCCTACGAGCAGTACTTC. This encodes CSARDRAAGGSYEQYF.

This clonotype was seen a few times. The rearrangement joins TRBV3-1 to TRBJ2-4, with 8 bases aligning to TRBD1. The CDR3 is made up of 15 amino acids. CDR1 is LGHDT and CDR2 is YNNKEL in the germline V gene (reference sequence). V trimming: 4 bases; J trimming: 6 bases; junction bases outside the gene matches: 8. The CDR3 DNA is TGTGCCAGCAGCCGAGAGACAGGGGACGGAAACATTCAGTACTTC. Its protein is CASSRETGDGNIQYF.

The V and J genes are TRBV20-1 and TRBJ2-1, with D unclear. V was trimmed by 3 bases and J by 6 bases, leaving 6 bases between them. This CDR3 is 11 amino acids long. The germline V gene encodes CDR1 DFQATT and CDR2 SNEGSKA (reference sequence). CDR3 amino acids: CSASESNEQFF. In DNA, the CDR3 is TGCAGTGCTAGCGAAAGCAATGAGCAGTTCTTC.

Ten or more counts support this clonotype. The V gene is TRBV10-3, the J gene TRBJ2-5; D is uncertain. The germline CDR1 and CDR2 sequences are ENHRY and SYGVKD. The CDR3 covers 14 residues. V shed 5 bases and J shed 5 bases, with 15 bases lying between them. Here the CDR3 reads CAISPRSGLETQYF. CDR3 DNA: TGTGCCATCAGTCCGAGATCAGGATTGGAGACCCAGTACTTC.

This clonotype was seen a handful of times. The chain joins TRBV7-3 to TRBJ2-2; unclear D gene. Looked up from germline, CDR1 is SGHTA and CDR2 is FQGTGA. Between the trimmed V and J ends, which lost 1 base and 4 bases, there was a span of 4 bases. This CDR3 spans 13 amino acids. The CDR3 coding sequence is TGTGCCAGCAGCTTAATATCCACCGGGGAGCTGTTTTTT. Translation gives CASSLISTGELFF.

J is TRBJ2-3 and V is TRBV9; the match to TRBD2 covers 11 bases. V lost 3 bases, J lost 2 bases, and 5 bases stayed unmatched. CDR3 length equals 16 residues. CDR1 is SGDLS, CDR2 YYNGEE, per germline. CDR3 bases: TGTGCCAGCAGCGAAGGGACTAGCGGATACACAGATACGCAGTATTTT. Its translation: CASSEGTSGYTDTQYF.

This clonotype came up a few times. This chain uses TRBV7-2 with TRBJ2-1, with 12 bases that match TRBD2. Trimming at V came to 1 base and at J to 7 bases, leaving 8 bases not matched to a gene. The length of the CDR3 is 17 residues. Germline V gives CDR1 SGHTA, CDR2 FQGNSA. This CDR3 is CASSLDYGTSGPNEQFF. Written as DNA, the CDR3 is TGTGCCAGCAGCTTAGATTACGGGACTAGCGGGCCTAATGAGCAGTTCTTC.

This clonotype was seen a few times. The chain has TRBV5-1 and TRBJ1-1; D not certain. Germline values: CDR1 SGHRS, CDR2 YFSETQ. The CDR3 is 16 residues long. With 0 bases removed from V and 1 base from J, the gap between germline ends came to 13 bases. The CDR3 sequence: CASSLDSTDGNTEAFF. The CDR3 region has the DNA TGCGCCAGCAGCTTGGACTCCACCGACGGGAACACTGAAGCTTTCTTT.